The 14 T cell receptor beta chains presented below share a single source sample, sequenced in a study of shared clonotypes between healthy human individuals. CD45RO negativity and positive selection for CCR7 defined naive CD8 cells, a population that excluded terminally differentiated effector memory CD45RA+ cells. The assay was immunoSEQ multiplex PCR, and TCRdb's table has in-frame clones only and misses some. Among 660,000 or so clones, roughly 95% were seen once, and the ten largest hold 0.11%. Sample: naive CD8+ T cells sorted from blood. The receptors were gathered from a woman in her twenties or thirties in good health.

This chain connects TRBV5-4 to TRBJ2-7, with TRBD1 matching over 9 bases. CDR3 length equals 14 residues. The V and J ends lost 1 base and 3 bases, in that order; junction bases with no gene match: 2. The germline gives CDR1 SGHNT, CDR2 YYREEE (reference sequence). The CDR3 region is CASSLRDRDYEQYF. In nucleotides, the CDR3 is TGTGCCAGCAGCTTGAGGGACAGGGACTACGAGCAGTACTTC.

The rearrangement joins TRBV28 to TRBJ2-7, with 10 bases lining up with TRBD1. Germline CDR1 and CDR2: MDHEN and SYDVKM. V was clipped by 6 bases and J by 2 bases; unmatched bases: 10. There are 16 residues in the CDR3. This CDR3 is CASSPSKGQGAYEQYF. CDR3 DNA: TGTGCCAGCAGCCCAAGCAAAGGACAGGGGGCCTACGAGCAGTACTTC.

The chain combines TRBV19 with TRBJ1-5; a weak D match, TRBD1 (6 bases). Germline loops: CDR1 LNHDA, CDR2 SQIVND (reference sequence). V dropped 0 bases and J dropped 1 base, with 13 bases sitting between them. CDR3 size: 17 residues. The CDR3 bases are TGTGCCAGTAGTATAGATCTGGACAGAATAAGCAATCAGCCCCAGCATTTT. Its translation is CASSIDLDRISNQPQHF.

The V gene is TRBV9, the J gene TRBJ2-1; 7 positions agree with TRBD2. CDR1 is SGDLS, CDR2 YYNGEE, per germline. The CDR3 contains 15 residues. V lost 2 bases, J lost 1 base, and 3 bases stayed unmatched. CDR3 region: CASSVLAVSYNEQFF. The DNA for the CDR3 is TGTGCCAGCAGCGTGCTAGCGGTATCCTACAATGAGCAGTTCTTC.

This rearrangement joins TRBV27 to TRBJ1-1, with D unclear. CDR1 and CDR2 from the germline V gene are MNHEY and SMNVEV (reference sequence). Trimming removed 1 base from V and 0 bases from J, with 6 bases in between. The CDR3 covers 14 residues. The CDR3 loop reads CASSLYPLNTEAFF. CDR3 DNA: TGTGCCAGCAGTTTATACCCTTTGAACACTGAAGCTTTCTTT.

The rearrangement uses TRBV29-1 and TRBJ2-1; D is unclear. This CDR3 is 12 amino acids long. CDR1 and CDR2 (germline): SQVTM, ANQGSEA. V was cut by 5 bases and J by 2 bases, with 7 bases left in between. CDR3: CSVIRAYNEQFF. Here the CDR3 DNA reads TGCAGCGTTATCCGGGCCTACAATGAGCAGTTCTTC.

CDR3 protein: CASSDWRDRSSYEQYF. For the CDR3, the DNA is TGTGCCAGCAGTGATTGGAGGGACAGGAGCTCCTACGAGCAGTACTTC. V gene TRBV6-1 combines with J gene TRBJ2-7; 8 bases line up with TRBD1. CDR1 is MNHNS and CDR2 is SASEGT in the germline V gene. CDR3 length: 16 amino acids. The junction had 7 bases not matched to a gene; V was cut back by 3 bases and J by 0 bases.

Here the CDR3 DNA reads TGCGCCAGCAGCCAGACAGGGGGCCGGGACAATGAGCAGTTCTTC. Its protein product is CASSQTGGRDNEQFF. V and J are TRBV4-1 and TRBJ2-1; TRBD1 aligns across 10 bases. The CDR3 is 15 residues long. Trimming at V came to 3 bases and at J to 5 bases, leaving 4 bases not matched to a gene. CDR1 is MGHRA, CDR2 YSYEKL, per germline.

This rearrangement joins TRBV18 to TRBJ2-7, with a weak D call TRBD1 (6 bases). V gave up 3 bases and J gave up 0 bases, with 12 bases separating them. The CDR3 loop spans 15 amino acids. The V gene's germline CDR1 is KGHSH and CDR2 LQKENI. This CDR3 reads CASSPTFRGSYEQYF. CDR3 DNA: TGTGCCAGCTCACCCACTTTCAGGGGCTCCTACGAGCAGTACTTC.

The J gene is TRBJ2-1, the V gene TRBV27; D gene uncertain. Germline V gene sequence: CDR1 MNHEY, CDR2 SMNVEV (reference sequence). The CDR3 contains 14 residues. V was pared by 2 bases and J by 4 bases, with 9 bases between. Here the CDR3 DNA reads TGTGCCAGCAGTTTAATAGGGCAGTACAATGAGCAGTTCTTC. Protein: CASSLIGQYNEQFF.

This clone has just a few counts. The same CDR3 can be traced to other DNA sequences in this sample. Written as DNA, the CDR3 is TGTGCCAGCAGTTTAGGAGGGAACACTGAAGCTTTCTTT. Residues: CASSLGGNTEAFF. The chain links TRBV28 to TRBJ1-1; D is unclear. CDR1 MDHEN and CDR2 SYDVKM come from the germline V gene. V shed 2 bases and J shed 1 base, with 5 bases lying between them. CDR3 length: 13 amino acids.

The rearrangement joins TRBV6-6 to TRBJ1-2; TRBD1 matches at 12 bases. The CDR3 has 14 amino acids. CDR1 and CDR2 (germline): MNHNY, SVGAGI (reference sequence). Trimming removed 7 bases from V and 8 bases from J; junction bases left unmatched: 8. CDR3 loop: CASKKAGTGGGYTF. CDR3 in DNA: TGTGCCAGCAAAAAGGCCGGGACAGGGGGCGGCTACACCTTC.

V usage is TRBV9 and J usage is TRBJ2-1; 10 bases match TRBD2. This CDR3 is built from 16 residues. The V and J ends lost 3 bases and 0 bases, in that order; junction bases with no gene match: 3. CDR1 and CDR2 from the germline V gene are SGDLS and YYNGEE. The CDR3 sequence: CASSASGRGSYNEQFF. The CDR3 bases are TGTGCCAGCAGCGCCAGCGGGAGGGGCTCCTACAATGAGCAGTTCTTC.

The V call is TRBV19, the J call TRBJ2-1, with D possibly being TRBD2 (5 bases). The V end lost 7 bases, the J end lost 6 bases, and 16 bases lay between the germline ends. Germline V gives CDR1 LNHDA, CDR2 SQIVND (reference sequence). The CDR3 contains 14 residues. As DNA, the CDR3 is TGTGCCAGTAATTTTCGCGGGTACGGCAATGAGCAGTTCTTC. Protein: CASNFRGYGNEQFF.